These T cell receptor beta chains were read from a single sample in a study of tissue T cells after allogeneic stem cell transplantation. Only in-frame clones appear in the TCRdb table, and some are missing; sequencing was by immunoSEQ multiplex PCR. The data hold about 9,900 clones, with roughly 56% observed a single time. The specimen was tissue from the jejunum, collected at autopsy. The receptors here all came from a female donor older than 55 with lung cancer. The CDR3 runs from the conserved cysteine through the conserved F or W. Fields, in order: V gene, J gene, CDR3 protein.

TRBV11-1	TRBJ2-3	CASVDYTDTQYF
TRBV30	TRBJ2-7	CACLGALEQYF
TRBV24-1	TRBJ1-2	CATSDLTSQRRRGPQLNYGYTF
TRBV9	TRBJ1-2	CASSVSVGETNYGYTF
TRBV15	TRBJ2-7	CATSTGLAGYEQYF
TRBV20-1	TRBJ1-2	CSASQGVGYTF
TRBV5-1	TRBJ1-1	CASSLGQGRALNTEAFF
TRBV6-5	TRBJ2-1	CASSVKRDSQFF
TRBV5-1	TRBJ2-1	CASKSGSAYNEQFF
TRBV14	TRBJ1-1	CASSQDHPRYTEAFF
TRBV30	TRBJ2-3	CACRRGGAADTQYF
TRBV4-1	TRBJ2-7	CASSHGQGGEQYF
TRBV7-2	TRBJ1-4	CASSPGQRNEELFF
TRBV11-3	TRBJ2-1	CASSPRLAAYNEQFF
TRBV4-2	TRBJ2-3	CASSHPRAGADTDTQYF
TRBV4-1	TRBJ2-5	CASSSRGGFQETQYF
TRBV19	TRBJ1-4	CASSFVNRKNEKLFF
TRBV4-2	TRBJ2-3	CASSQDAKGSGTDTQYF
TRBV9	TRBJ2-5	CASSVGTGTQETQYF
TRBV10-2	TRBJ1-1	CASSAGGWVGEAFF
TRBV5-6	TRBJ2-7	CASSTTAYEQYF
TRBV7-8	TRBJ1-2	CASSGSGTGYGYTF
TRBV7-3	TRBJ1-1	CASSLIGGIPPNTEAFF
TRBV27	TRBJ2-6	CASSQGSWSSGANVLTF
TRBV3-1/TRBV3-2	TRBJ2-5	CASSTLAGVAETQYF
TRBV19	TRBJ1-4	CASSWAGANEKLFF
TRBV20-1	TRBJ1-2	CSASGGGRANYGYTF
TRBV27	TRBJ2-1	CASSLTSIHEQFF
TRBV6-6	TRBJ1-6	CASSYYGQGDSPLHF
TRBV2	TRBJ1-5	CASTGQVSNQPQHF
TRBV19	TRBJ1-1	CASKLQGNTEAFF
TRBV11-2	TRBJ1-1	CASSPTYSTGDLTEAFF
TRBV30	TRBJ1-6	CAWSRGGQGNSPLHF
TRBV27	TRBJ2-7	CASSGRVGREQYF
TRBV5-1	TRBJ2-5	CASTPGGSGQETQYF
TRBV3-1/TRBV3-2	TRBJ1-2	CASSQVAGYGYTF
TRBV30	TRBJ2-1	CAWRLGQGVPRVRYEQFF
TRBV19	TRBJ2-7	CASSGGGGSYEQYF
TRBV11-2	TRBJ2-1	CASSLRARSNEQFF
TRBV19	TRBJ1-5	CASSIAGTGNQPQHF
TRBV12-3/TRBV12-4	TRBJ1-1	CASSLSPGLEAFF
TRBV21-1	TRBJ1-5	CASSITRGQPQHF
TRBV19	TRBJ1-5	CASSIEGSYQPQHF